Following are 11 T cell receptor beta chains from one sample sequenced in a study of Ad26.COV2.S vaccination and SARS-CoV-2 variants. The data were produced by immunoSEQ multiplex PCR, yet TCRdb's version contains in-frame clones alone and is incomplete. The top ten hold about 18% of the sample, which has about 100,000 clones, around three quarters seen once. The sample here was peripheral blood, taken after recovery from COVID-19. The receptors derive from a human donor who had recovered from COVID-19.

The V call is TRBV3-1 (or the pseudogene TRBV3-2), the J call TRBJ1-1; D gene uncertain. The length of the CDR3 is 14 residues. CDR1 LGHDT and CDR2 YNNKEL come from the germline V gene (reference sequence). Trimming cost V 1 base and J 5 bases, with 11 bases left between them. The CDR3 DNA follows: TGTGCCAGCAGCCAAGCCACAAGAGGGACTGAAGCTTTCTTT. Translation gives CASSQATRGTEAFF.

This rearrangement joins TRBV10-3 to TRBJ2-7; 8 bases agree with TRBD2. The CDR3 length is 13 residues. J lost 1 base, V lost 10 bases, and 6 bases had no gene match. The germline V gene has CDR1 ENHRY and CDR2 SYGVKD. CDR3 amino acids: CASKRGRSYEQYF. CDR3 coding DNA: TGTGCCAGCAAGCGGGGGAGATCCTACGAGCAGTACTTC.

The rearrangement joins TRBV7-3 to TRBJ2-2; D remains unclear. This CDR3 is 14 amino acids long. V was shortened by 0 bases and J by 4 bases, with 6 bases between the two germline ends. CDR1 is SGHTA and CDR2 is FQGTGA in the germline V gene. In nucleotides, the CDR3 is TGTGCCAGCAGCTTAACCCTGGGCACCGGGGAGCTGTTTTTT. Translation gives CASSLTLGTGELFF.

The chain uses TRBV5-6 and TRBJ1-4; D is unresolved. The V end was cut by 4 bases, the J end by 0 bases, with 7 bases between. CDR1 SGHDT and CDR2 YYEEEE come from the germline V gene. The length of the CDR3 is 14 residues. CDR3 sequence reads: CASSPTATNEKLFF. The DNA of the CDR3 is TGTGCCAGCAGCCCGACCGCAACTAATGAAAAACTGTTTTTT.

This chain connects TRBV28 to TRBJ2-7; D gene uncertain. Germline lookup yields CDR1 MDHEN and CDR2 SYDVKM. V shed 6 bases and J shed 2 bases, with 8 bases lying between them. The CDR3 sequence is 12 residues long. The CDR3 DNA follows: TGTGCCAGCAGCCTTGTAGCCTACGAGCAGTACTTC. Protein sequence: CASSLVAYEQYF.

The V call is TRBV5-1, the J call TRBJ1-2; D gene unclear. This CDR3 region has 13 residues. Germline CDR1 is SGHRS and CDR2 is YFSETQ. The V end was cut by 0 bases, the J end by 6 bases, with 9 bases between. The CDR3 DNA follows: TGCGCCAGCAGCTTGGTGGCGTCAGATGGCTACACCTTC. This codes for CASSLVASDGYTF.

The chain couples TRBV3-1 (or the pseudogene TRBV3-2) to TRBJ1-2; D remains ambiguous. V lost 3 bases to trimming and J lost 7 bases, with 15 bases between them. The CDR3 sequence is 14 residues long. Looked up from germline, CDR1 is LGHDT and CDR2 is YNNKEL (reference sequence). In DNA, the CDR3 is TGTGCCAGCAGCCAGGCGGTGGGGAAGGGTGGCTACACCTTC. This encodes CASSQAVGKGGYTF.

In this sample, this clone turned up a few times. J is TRBJ1-4 and V is TRBV5-1, with TRBD1 as a possible D gene (5 bases). V was trimmed by 1 base and J by 8 bases, leaving 12 bases between them. Germline assignment: CDR1 SGHRS and CDR2 YFSETQ. The length of the CDR3 is 14 residues. CDR3: CASSLQGVGEKLFF. In DNA, the CDR3 is TGCGCCAGCAGCTTGCAGGGAGTAGGGGAAAAACTGTTTTTT.

The CDR3, as DNA: TGTGCCAGCAGCGATGACAGGGGGCAAGAGACCCAGTACTTC. This translates into CASSDDRGQETQYF. The J gene is TRBJ2-5, the V gene TRBV6-5, with 9 bases identical to TRBD1. The CDR3 runs to 14 residues. The V gene end was trimmed by 6 bases and the J gene end by 2 bases; junction bases not matched to a gene: 4. Germline V gene data show CDR1 as MNHEY and CDR2 as SVGAGI.

The chain recombines TRBV7-2 with TRBJ2-5; 10 nucleotides match TRBD2. The trim removed 2 bases at V and 8 bases at J, leaving 8 bases unmatched. CDR1 is SGHTA and CDR2 is FQGNSA in the germline V gene. The CDR3 is 15 residues long. The CDR3 spells CASSLQTSGFNTQYF. The CDR3 nucleotides are TGTGCCAGCAGCTTACAGACTAGCGGGTTTAACACCCAGTACTTC.

V and J are TRBV5-4 and TRBJ2-1; 9 bases are shared with TRBD1. This CDR3 spans 15 amino acids. V shed 0 bases and J 6 bases; nucleotides not matched to a gene: 4. Per the germline V gene, CDR1 is SGHNT and CDR2 is YYREEE (reference sequence). DNA for the CDR3: TGTGCCAGCAGCTTGGACAGGGGGCGCGGCAATGAGCAGTTCTTC. Translated: CASSLDRGRGNEQFF. Looking up the rest from reference TRBV5-4 and TRBJ2-1 gives the full variable domain: ETGVTQSPTHLIKTRGQQVTLRCSSQSGHNTVSWYQQALGQGPQFIFQYYREEENGRGNFPPRFSGLQFPNYSSELNVNALELDDSALYLCASSLDRGRGNEQFFGPGTRLTVL.